In its sample, the clone carrying this T cell receptor (beta chain) was seen many times. This sample is part of a study of regulatory T cells in long-lasting Graves disease. Arm-PCR of CDR3 regions and iRepertoire HTBI primers were the basis on which TCR beta libraries were built. TCRdb reanalysed the multiplex PCR reads using MiXCR and keeps one entry per CDR3 protein. The sample lists 550,000 to 600,000 distinct CDR3 sequences, roughly a sixth occurring once. There are 14 residues in the CDR3. The V segment lost 6 bases and the J segment 6 bases; nucleotides outside the gene matches: 4. The time point denotes: newly diagnosed GD, antithyroid drugs for less than 3 months. With RNA extracted from PBMCs as input, the TCR library was made. This same sample was also part of a study on T cells in Graves' hyperthyroidism and ophthalmopathy.

The sequenced sample was peripheral blood mononuclear cells (PBMCs), obtained at new diagnosis, from a patient treated with antithyroid drugs. J is TRBJ2-1 and V is TRBV12-3 or TRBV12-4; 11 bases match TRBD2. This clonotype was sampled from a man younger than 35 with Graves disease. The CDR3 reads CASSTSGSSNEQFF. Written as DNA, the CDR3 is TGTGCCAGCAGCACTAGCGGGAGTAGCAATGAGCAGTTCTTC.